This is a list of T cell receptor beta chains from one sample in a study of Ad26.COV2.S vaccination and SARS-CoV-2 variants. Clones were sequenced by immunoSEQ multiplex PCR, and TCRdb holds only the in-frame ones, with some missing. The sample has some 460,000 clones, about nine tenths seen once. The material sequenced was peripheral blood, taken in a trial of Ad26.COV2.S vaccine versus placebo. Receptors originate from a person aged 18 to 65 who received the Ad26.COV2.S COVID-19 vaccine or a placebo. The CDR3 runs from the conserved cysteine through the conserved F or W. Each record gives: D gene, J gene, V gene, clone size, CDR3 DNA, CDR3 protein. D genes are given only for firm matches. Size tells how often a clone was seen (once, few, many) or the class of an expanded clone, and some rows leave it out.

d_gene: -
j_gene: TRBJ2-7
v_gene: TRBV6-5
abundance: -
CDR3nt: TGTGCCAGCTCCCCGGGAGTAAACGAGCAGTACTTC
CDR3aa: CASSPGVNEQYF

d_gene: TRBD2
j_gene: TRBJ2-7
v_gene: TRBV5-1
abundance: -
CDR3nt: TGCGCCAGCAGCACCCCGGATAATAGCGGGAGTTACGAGCAGTACTTC
CDR3aa: CASSTPDNSGSYEQYF

d_gene: -
j_gene: TRBJ2-1
v_gene: TRBV2
abundance: -
CDR3nt: TGTGCCAGCAGTCTCAGCGTTAACAATGAGCAGTTCTTC
CDR3aa: CASSLSVNNEQFF

d_gene: -
j_gene: TRBJ2-7
v_gene: TRBV11-2
abundance: -
CDR3nt: TGTGCCAGCACCCCGGTGGGAGTTTATGGTTCCTACGAGCAGTACTTC
CDR3aa: CASTPVGVYGSYEQYF

d_gene: -
j_gene: TRBJ1-6
v_gene: TRBV28
abundance: -
CDR3nt: TGTGCCAGCAGTTTACCCCATCGTTTCGGGGCTAATTCACCCCTCCACTTT
CDR3aa: CASSLPHRFGANSPLHF

d_gene: -
j_gene: TRBJ2-3
v_gene: TRBV7-9
abundance: -
CDR3nt: TGTGCCAGCAGCCGTTCGTTTAGCACAGATACGCAGTATTTT
CDR3aa: CASSRSFSTDTQYF

d_gene: -
j_gene: TRBJ1-2
v_gene: TRBV7-6
abundance: once
CDR3nt: TGTGCCAGCAGCCTCGGGGACCCATATCGGGGCTACACCTTC
CDR3aa: CASSLGDPYRGYTF

d_gene: -
j_gene: TRBJ2-6
v_gene: TRBV6-5
abundance: -
CDR3nt: TGTGCCAGCAGTTACGGGGTCTCTGGGGCCAACGTCCTGACTTTC
CDR3aa: CASSYGVSGANVLTF

d_gene: TRBD2
j_gene: TRBJ2-1
v_gene: TRBV7-9
abundance: -
CDR3nt: TGTGCCAGCAGCGCCTACCTAGCGGGGCTGTACAATGAGCAGTTCTTC
CDR3aa: CASSAYLAGLYNEQFF

d_gene: -
j_gene: TRBJ1-2
v_gene: TRBV2
abundance: once
CDR3nt: TGTGCCAGCAGCCTCACTACAGGGTTCTATGGCTACACCTTC
CDR3aa: CASSLTTGFYGYTF

d_gene: TRBD2
j_gene: TRBJ2-1
v_gene: TRBV7-8
abundance: -
CDR3nt: TGTGCCAGCACCTATTGGGGAAGCGGGAGGTCGGATGAGCAGTTCTTC
CDR3aa: CASTYWGSGRSDEQFF

d_gene: TRBD2
j_gene: TRBJ2-1
v_gene: TRBV11-2
abundance: once
CDR3nt: TGTGCCAGCAGCTTCCCCGGGGGGGGGCTCTTCAATGAGCAGTTCTTC
CDR3aa: CASSFPGGGLFNEQFF

d_gene: TRBD1
j_gene: TRBJ1-3
v_gene: TRBV10-3
abundance: once
CDR3nt: TGTGCCAGTACAGGGGACTCTGGAAACACCATATATTTT
CDR3aa: CASTGDSGNTIYF

d_gene: -
j_gene: TRBJ2-5
v_gene: TRBV18
abundance: -
CDR3nt: TGTGCCAGCTCACCAAGATCTGCAGGGTGGGAGACCCAGTACTTC
CDR3aa: CASSPRSAGWETQYF

d_gene: -
j_gene: TRBJ2-1
v_gene: TRBV7-8
abundance: -
CDR3nt: TGTGCCAGCAGTTTCGAGCGGGTATGGGGATTGCATGAGCAGTTCTTC
CDR3aa: CASSFERVWGLHEQFF

d_gene: -
j_gene: TRBJ1-1
v_gene: TRBV6-5
abundance: -
CDR3nt: TGTGCCAGCAGTTACTCACTAAGGGTTGGCAGAGAAGAAGCTTTCTTT
CDR3aa: CASSYSLRVGREEAFF

d_gene: -
j_gene: TRBJ1-1
v_gene: TRBV28
abundance: -
CDR3nt: TGTGCCAGCAGTTTATCGGGCAGCACTGAAGCTTTCTTT
CDR3aa: CASSLSGSTEAFF

d_gene: -
j_gene: TRBJ2-2
v_gene: TRBV18
abundance: few
CDR3nt: TGTGCCAGCTCACCACCGAACACCGGGGAGCTGTTTTTT
CDR3aa: CASSPPNTGELFF

d_gene: -
j_gene: TRBJ2-3
v_gene: TRBV13
abundance: -
CDR3nt: TGTGCCAGCAGCTTAATGGTGGTTGGTGGTACAGATACGCAGTATTTT
CDR3aa: CASSLMVVGGTDTQYF

d_gene: -
j_gene: TRBJ1-1
v_gene: TRBV7-9
abundance: -
CDR3nt: TGTGCCAGCAGCTTAGCGTCTGGCAGCCCTGAAGCTTTCTTT
CDR3aa: CASSLASGSPEAFF

d_gene: -
j_gene: TRBJ1-1
v_gene: TRBV18
abundance: -
CDR3nt: TGTGCCAGCTCACCAGGTGAGAACACTGAAGCTTTCTTT
CDR3aa: CASSPGENTEAFF

d_gene: TRBD1
j_gene: TRBJ1-2
v_gene: TRBV7-2
abundance: -
CDR3nt: TGTGCCAGCAGCTTGACAGGGGGCGTTTCCTATGGCTACACCTTC
CDR3aa: CASSLTGGVSYGYTF

d_gene: TRBD2
j_gene: TRBJ2-3
v_gene: TRBV7-9
abundance: -
CDR3nt: TGTGCCAGCAGCCCCGGGAGGGGGGCCTGGGGCACAGATACGCAGTATTTT
CDR3aa: CASSPGRGAWGTDTQYF

d_gene: TRBD2
j_gene: TRBJ2-5
v_gene: TRBV7-9
abundance: -
CDR3nt: TGTGCCAGCAGCTTAGGGCTAGCGGGAAACGGAGAGACCCAGTACTTC
CDR3aa: CASSLGLAGNGETQYF

d_gene: -
j_gene: TRBJ2-2
v_gene: TRBV30
abundance: -
CDR3nt: TGTGCCTGGGGACTGGGGGGGGAGCTGTTTTTT
CDR3aa: CAWGLGGELFF

d_gene: TRBD2
j_gene: TRBJ2-1
v_gene: TRBV5-1
abundance: once
CDR3nt: TGCGCCAGCAGCAAGGGACTAGCGGGAGGGGGCTCCTACGGTGAGCAGTTCTTC
CDR3aa: CASSKGLAGGGSYGEQFF

d_gene: -
j_gene: TRBJ1-1
v_gene: TRBV21-1
abundance: once
CDR3nt: TGTGCCAGCAGCCTTCGGGCCTGGGACACTGAAGCTTTCTTT
CDR3aa: CASSLRAWDTEAFF

d_gene: -
j_gene: TRBJ2-5
v_gene: TRBV2
abundance: -
CDR3nt: TGTGCCAGCAGTGAATTACTTGGTGAGCAAGAGACCCAGTACTTC
CDR3aa: CASSELLGEQETQYF

d_gene: -
j_gene: TRBJ2-7
v_gene: TRBV27
abundance: -
CDR3nt: TGTGCCAGCAGACCGGGACTTCAGAGGGCCTCCTACGAGCAGTACTTC
CDR3aa: CASRPGLQRASYEQYF

d_gene: TRBD2
j_gene: TRBJ2-1
v_gene: TRBV9
abundance: -
CDR3nt: TGTGCCAGCACGGGATCGACTAGCGGGGCCTACAATGAGCAGTTCTTC
CDR3aa: CASTGSTSGAYNEQFF

d_gene: -
j_gene: TRBJ2-7
v_gene: TRBV5-1
abundance: -
CDR3nt: TGCGCCAGCAGCTTGATGGAGGTCCCGGGGGAGCAGTACTTC
CDR3aa: CASSLMEVPGEQYF

d_gene: TRBD2
j_gene: TRBJ2-1
v_gene: TRBV7-2
abundance: -
CDR3nt: TGTGCCAGCAGCTTAGTGGTGACTAGCGGCAATGAGCAGTTCTTC
CDR3aa: CASSLVVTSGNEQFF

d_gene: -
j_gene: TRBJ1-2
v_gene: TRBV6-1
abundance: -
CDR3nt: TGTGCCAGCAGTGATTCGGGATATGGCTACACCTTC
CDR3aa: CASSDSGYGYTF

d_gene: -
j_gene: TRBJ2-6
v_gene: TRBV2
abundance: -
CDR3nt: TGTGCCAGCAGCCCGGGACTCCGCTCTGGGGCCAACGTCCTGACTTTC
CDR3aa: CASSPGLRSGANVLTF

d_gene: -
j_gene: TRBJ2-3
v_gene: TRBV9
abundance: -
CDR3nt: TGTGCCAGCAGCGTAGGGTGGGGCCTCCCAATCACAGATACGCAGTATTTT
CDR3aa: CASSVGWGLPITDTQYF

d_gene: -
j_gene: TRBJ1-1
v_gene: TRBV7-8
abundance: many
CDR3nt: TGTGCCAGCAGCTTTAGGCAGGGCCGGTTGAGGATTTCGAACACTGAAGCTTTCTTT
CDR3aa: CASSFRQGRLRISNTEAFF

d_gene: TRBD1
j_gene: TRBJ2-5
v_gene: TRBV4-1
abundance: -
CDR3nt: TGCGCCAGCAGCCGATTCGGACAGGGCCTTCGGGAGACCCAGTACTTC
CDR3aa: CASSRFGQGLRETQYF

d_gene: -
j_gene: TRBJ1-5
v_gene: TRBV30
abundance: -
CDR3nt: TGTGCCTGGAGTTCAGGGGCCAGCAATCAGCCCCAGCATTTT
CDR3aa: CAWSSGASNQPQHF

d_gene: -
j_gene: TRBJ2-1
v_gene: TRBV5-4
abundance: once
CDR3nt: TGTGCCAGCAGCTTAGGGGGGGGACAATACAATGAGCAGTTCTTC
CDR3aa: CASSLGGGQYNEQFF

d_gene: -
j_gene: TRBJ2-5
v_gene: TRBV28
abundance: -
CDR3nt: TGTGCCAGCAGCCGCGGTGGATGGGAAGAGACCCAGTACTTC
CDR3aa: CASSRGGWEETQYF

d_gene: TRBD2
j_gene: TRBJ2-7
v_gene: TRBV30
abundance: once
CDR3nt: TGTGCCGGGCGGGAGGGGGTCGAGCAGTACTTC
CDR3aa: CAGREGVEQYF

d_gene: -
j_gene: TRBJ2-3
v_gene: TRBV27
abundance: -
CDR3nt: TGTGCCAGCAGTTTGCCAAGGGGGGATACGCAGTATTTT
CDR3aa: CASSLPRGDTQYF

d_gene: TRBD2
j_gene: TRBJ2-1
v_gene: TRBV7-6
abundance: -
CDR3nt: TGTGCCAGCAGCGGGAGCGGGAGGGCCGTCTTGAATGAGCAGTTCTTC
CDR3aa: CASSGSGRAVLNEQFF

d_gene: -
j_gene: TRBJ2-1
v_gene: TRBV28
abundance: -
CDR3nt: TGTGCCAGCAGTTGGGGTGGGGGGTACAATGAGCAGTTCTTC
CDR3aa: CASSWGGGYNEQFF